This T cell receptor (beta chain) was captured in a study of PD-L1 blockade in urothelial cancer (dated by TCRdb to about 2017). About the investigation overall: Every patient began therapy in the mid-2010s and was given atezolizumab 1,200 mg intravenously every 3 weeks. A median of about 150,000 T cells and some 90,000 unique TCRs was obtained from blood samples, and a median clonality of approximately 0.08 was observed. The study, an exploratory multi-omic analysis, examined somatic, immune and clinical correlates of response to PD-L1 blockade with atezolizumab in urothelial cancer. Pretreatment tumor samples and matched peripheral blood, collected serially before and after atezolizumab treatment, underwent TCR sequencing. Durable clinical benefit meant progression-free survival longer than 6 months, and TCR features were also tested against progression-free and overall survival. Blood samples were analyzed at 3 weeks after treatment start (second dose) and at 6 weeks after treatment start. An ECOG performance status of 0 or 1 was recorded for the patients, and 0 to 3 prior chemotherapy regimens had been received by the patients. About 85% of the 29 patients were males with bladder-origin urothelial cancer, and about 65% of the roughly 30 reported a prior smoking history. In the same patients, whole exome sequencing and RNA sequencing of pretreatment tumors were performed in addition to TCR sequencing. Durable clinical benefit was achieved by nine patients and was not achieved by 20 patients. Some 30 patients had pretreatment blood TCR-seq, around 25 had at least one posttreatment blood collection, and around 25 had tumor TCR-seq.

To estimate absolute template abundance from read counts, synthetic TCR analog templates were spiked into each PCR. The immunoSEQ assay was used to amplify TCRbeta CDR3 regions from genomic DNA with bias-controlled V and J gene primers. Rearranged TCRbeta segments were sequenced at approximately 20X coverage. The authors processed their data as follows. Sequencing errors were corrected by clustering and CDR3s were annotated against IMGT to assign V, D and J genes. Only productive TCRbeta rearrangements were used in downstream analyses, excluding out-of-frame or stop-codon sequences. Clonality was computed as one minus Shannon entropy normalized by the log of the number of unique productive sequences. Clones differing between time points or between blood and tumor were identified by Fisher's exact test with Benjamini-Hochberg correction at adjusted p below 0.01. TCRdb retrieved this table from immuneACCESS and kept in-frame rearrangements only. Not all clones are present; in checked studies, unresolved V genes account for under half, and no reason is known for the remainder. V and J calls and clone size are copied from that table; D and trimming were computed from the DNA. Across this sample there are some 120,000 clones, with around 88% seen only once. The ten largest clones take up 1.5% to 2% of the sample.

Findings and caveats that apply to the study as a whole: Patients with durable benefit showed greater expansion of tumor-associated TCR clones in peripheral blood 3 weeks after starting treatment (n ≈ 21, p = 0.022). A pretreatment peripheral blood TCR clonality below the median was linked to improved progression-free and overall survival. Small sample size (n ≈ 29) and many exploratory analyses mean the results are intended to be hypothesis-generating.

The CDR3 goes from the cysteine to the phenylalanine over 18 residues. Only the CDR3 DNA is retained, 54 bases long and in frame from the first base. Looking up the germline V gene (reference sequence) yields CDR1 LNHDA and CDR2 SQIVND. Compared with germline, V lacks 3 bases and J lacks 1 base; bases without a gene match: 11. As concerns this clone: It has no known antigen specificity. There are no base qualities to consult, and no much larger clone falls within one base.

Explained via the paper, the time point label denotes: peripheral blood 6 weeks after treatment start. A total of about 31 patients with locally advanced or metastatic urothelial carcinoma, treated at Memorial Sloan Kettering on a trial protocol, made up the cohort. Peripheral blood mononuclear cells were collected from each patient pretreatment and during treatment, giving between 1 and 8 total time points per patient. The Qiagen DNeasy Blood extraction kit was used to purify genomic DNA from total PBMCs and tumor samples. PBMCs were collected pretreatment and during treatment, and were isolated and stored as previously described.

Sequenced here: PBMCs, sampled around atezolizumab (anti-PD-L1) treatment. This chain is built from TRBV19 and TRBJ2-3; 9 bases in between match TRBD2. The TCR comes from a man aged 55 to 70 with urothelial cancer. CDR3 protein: CASSMMAGGSTGTDTQYF. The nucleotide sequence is TGTGCCAGTAGTATGATGGCGGGGGGGTCAACTGGCACAGATACGCAGTATTTT. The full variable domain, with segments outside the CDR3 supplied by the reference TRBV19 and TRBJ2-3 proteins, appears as DGGITQSPKYLFRKEGQNVTLSCEQNLNHDAMYWYRQDPGQGLRLIYYSQIVNDFQKGDIAEGYSVSREKKESFPLTVTSAQKNPTAFYLCASSMMAGGSTGTDTQYFGPGTRLTVL.